This T cell receptor (delta chain) was identified in a study of Vδ1+ human thymocytes. Study-wide points: Highly polyclonal TRG and TRD repertoires with Gaussian CDR3 length distributions appeared in thymus.

RNA was extracted from the cells and then reverse transcribed. Pooled V-gene forward primers with one constant-region reverse primer generated the CDR3 amplicons by multiplex PCR. TCRdb re-called the multiplex PCR reads with CATT. Altogether about 27,000 delta-chain clones are present, 6% to 8% being singletons, with the ten largest covering approximately 1%. To note about this clone: What it binds is not known.

CDR3 length equals 14 residues. What was sequenced was Vdelta1+ gamma-delta thymocytes from the thymus. The subset was: FACS-sorted CD3+ TCRalphabeta- TCRVdelta1+ TCRVdelta2- thymocytes. No V gene call is available, although the J gene is TRDJ1. This sequence originates from a girl under three years old who had congenital heart surgery. This CDR3 reads CALGELQSVPGLIF. Here the CDR3 DNA reads TGTGCTCTTGGGGAACTTCAGTCCGTTCCGGGACTCATCTTT.